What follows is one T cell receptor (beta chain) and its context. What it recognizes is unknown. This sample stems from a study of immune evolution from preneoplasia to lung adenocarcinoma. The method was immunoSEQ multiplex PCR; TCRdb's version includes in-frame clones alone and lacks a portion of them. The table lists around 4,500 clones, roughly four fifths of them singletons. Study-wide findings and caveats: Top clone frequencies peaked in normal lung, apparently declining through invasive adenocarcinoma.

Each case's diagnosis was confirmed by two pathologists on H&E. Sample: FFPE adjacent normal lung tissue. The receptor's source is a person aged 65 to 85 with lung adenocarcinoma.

CDR3 region: CASSLGDSANTEAFF. The CDR3, as DNA: TGCGCCAGCAGCCTTGGGGACAGCGCGAACACTGAAGCTTTCTTT. The J gene is TRBJ1-1, the V gene TRBV4-1; 7 nucleotides line up with TRBD1. V dropped 4 bases and J dropped 1; count of bases not matched to a gene: 6. This CDR3 spans 15 amino acids. Germline V gene data show CDR1 as MGHRA and CDR2 as YSYEKL.